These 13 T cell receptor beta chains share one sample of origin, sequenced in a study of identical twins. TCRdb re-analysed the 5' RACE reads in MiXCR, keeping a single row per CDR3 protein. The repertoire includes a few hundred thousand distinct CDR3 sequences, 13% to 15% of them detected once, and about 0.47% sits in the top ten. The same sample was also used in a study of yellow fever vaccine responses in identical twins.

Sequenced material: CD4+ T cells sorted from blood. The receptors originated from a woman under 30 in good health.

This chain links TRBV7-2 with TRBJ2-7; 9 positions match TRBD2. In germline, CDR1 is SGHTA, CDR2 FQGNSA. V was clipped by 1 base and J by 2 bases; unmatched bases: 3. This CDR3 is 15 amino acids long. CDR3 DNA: TGTGCCAGCAGCTTAGAAGCGGGGGGCCCCTACGAGCAGTACGTC. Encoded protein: CASSLEAGGPYEQYV.

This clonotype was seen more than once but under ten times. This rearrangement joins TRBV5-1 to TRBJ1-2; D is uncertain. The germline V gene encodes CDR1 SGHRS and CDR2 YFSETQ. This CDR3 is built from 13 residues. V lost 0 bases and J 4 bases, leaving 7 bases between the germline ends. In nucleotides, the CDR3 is TGCGCCAGCAGCTTGGATACATTCTATGGCTACACCTTC. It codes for CASSLDTFYGYTF.

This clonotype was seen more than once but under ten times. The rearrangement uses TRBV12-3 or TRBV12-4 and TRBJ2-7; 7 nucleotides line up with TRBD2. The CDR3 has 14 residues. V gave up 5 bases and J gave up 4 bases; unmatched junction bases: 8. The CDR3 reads CASSPTPGGYEQYF. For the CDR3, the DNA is TGTGCCAGCAGTCCCACCCCGGGGGGTTACGAGCAGTACTTC.

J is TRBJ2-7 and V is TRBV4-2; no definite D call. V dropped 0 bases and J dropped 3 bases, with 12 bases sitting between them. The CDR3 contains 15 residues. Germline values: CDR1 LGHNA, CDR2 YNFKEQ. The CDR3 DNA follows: TGTGCCAGCAGCCAAGATAAGAACAAGGGCTACGAGCAGTACGTC. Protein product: CASSQDKNKGYEQYV.

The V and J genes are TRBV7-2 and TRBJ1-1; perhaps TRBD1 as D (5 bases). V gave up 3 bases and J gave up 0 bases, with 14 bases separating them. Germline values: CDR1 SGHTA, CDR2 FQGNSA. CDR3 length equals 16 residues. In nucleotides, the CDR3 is TGTGCCAGCAGCTTCCTCTCGGGACGGATGAACACTGAAGCTTTCTTT. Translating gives CASSFLSGRMNTEAFF.

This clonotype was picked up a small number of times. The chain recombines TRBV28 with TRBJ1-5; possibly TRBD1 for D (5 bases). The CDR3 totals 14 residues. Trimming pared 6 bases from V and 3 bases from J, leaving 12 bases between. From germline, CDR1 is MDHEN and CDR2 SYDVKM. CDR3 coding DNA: TGTGCCAGCAGCTCCGGACAAGTCAATCAGCCCCAGCATTTT. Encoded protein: CASSSGQVNQPQHF.

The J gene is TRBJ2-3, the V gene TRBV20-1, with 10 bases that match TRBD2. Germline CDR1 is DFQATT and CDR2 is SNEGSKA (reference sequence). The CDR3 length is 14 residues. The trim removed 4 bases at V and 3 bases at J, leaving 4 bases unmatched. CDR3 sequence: CSATGTSVTDTQYF. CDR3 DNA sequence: TGCAGTGCTACCGGGACTAGCGTAACAGATACGCAGTATTTT.

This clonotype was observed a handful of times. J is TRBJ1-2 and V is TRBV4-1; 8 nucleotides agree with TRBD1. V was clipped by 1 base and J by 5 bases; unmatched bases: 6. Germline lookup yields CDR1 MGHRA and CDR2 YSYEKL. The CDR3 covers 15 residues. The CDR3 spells CASSQGTGSSYGYTF. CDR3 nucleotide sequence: TGCGCCAGCAGCCAAGGGACAGGGAGTTCGTATGGCTACACCTTC.

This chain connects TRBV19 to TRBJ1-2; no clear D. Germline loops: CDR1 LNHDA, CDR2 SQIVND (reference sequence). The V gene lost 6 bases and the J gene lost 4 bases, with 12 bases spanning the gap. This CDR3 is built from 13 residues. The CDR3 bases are TGTGCCAGTAGGGCGGATCCGGGCTATGGCTACACCTTC. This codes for CASRADPGYGYTF.

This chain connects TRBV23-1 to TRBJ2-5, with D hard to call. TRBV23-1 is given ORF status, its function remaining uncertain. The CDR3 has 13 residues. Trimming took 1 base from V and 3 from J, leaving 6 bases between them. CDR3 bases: TGCGCCAGCAGTCAATTGGTGGAAGAGACCCAGTACTTC. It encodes CASSQLVEETQYF.

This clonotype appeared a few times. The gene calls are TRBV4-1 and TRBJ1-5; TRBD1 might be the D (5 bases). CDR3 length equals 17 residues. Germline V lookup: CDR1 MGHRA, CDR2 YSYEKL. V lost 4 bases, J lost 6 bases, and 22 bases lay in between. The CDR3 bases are TGCGCCAGCAGCCCCCATAAGTCCAGGGAGATCGGTCAGCCCCAGCATTTT. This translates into CASSPHKSREIGQPQHF.

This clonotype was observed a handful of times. CDR3 coding DNA: TGTGCCATCAGTAACAAGGGACTAGCGGGAGCCCAGAACACCGGGGAGCTGTTTTTT. This gives the protein CAISNKGLAGAQNTGELFF. The J gene is TRBJ2-2, the V gene TRBV10-3; 14 bases match TRBD2. Germline V gives CDR1 ENHRY, CDR2 SYGVKD. The V gene end was trimmed by 5 bases and the J gene end by 1 base; junction bases not matched to a gene: 9. CDR3 size: 19 residues.

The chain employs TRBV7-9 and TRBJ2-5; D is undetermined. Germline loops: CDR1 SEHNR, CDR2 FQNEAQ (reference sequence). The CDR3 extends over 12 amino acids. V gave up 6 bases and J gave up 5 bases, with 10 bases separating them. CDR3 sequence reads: CASRSALETQYF. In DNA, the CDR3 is TGTGCCAGCAGATCAGCCCTGGAGACCCAGTACTTC.